These T cell receptor beta chains were read from a single sample in a study of cytomegalovirus exposure and HLA in healthy donors. Produced via immunoSEQ multiplex PCR; TCRdb's table is partial and in-frame only. The sample includes roughly 140,000 clones, under 90% of them seen just once. Sequenced sample: PBMCs. Receptors originate from a man in his forties in good health and CMV-seronegative. Each CDR3 is given with its conserved first and last residue. A D gene is named only where the DNA matches it firmly. Clone size is stated in some rows and not others, as once, few, many or a class when expanded.

TRBV6-1	TRBJ1-1	few	TRBD1	CASSGRTGTTEAFF	TGTGCCAGCAGTGGTAGGACAGGGACGACTGAAGCTTTCTTT
TRBV6-5	TRBJ1-3	.	TRBD1	CASSPTTGGGNTIYF	TGTGCCAGCAGCCCGACTACAGGGGGCGGAAACACCATATATTTT
TRBV2	TRBJ1-1	.	.	CASSGAGIAKEAFF	TGTGCCAGCAGTGGGGCCGGGATAGCTAAAGAAGCTTTCTTT
TRBV6-5	TRBJ2-5	few	.	CASSYQTGSGLETQYF	TGTGCCAGCAGTTATCAAACAGGGAGTGGATTGGAAACCCAGTACTTC
TRBV10-1	TRBJ1-6	.	TRBD1	CATGTGSSPLHF	TGCGCGACCGGGACAGGGTCTTCACCCCTCCACTTT
TRBV16	TRBJ1-5	.	.	CASSPVYSNQPQHF	TGTGCCAGCAGCCCCGTCTATAGCAATCAGCCCCAGCATTTT
TRBV7-2	TRBJ1-1	.	.	CASSLSSTAEAFF	TGTGCCAGCAGCTTAAGTTCGACAGCTGAAGCTTTCTTT
TRBV15	TRBJ2-5	once	.	CATSRDQAYGQETQYF	TGTGCCACCAGCAGAGATCAGGCGTACGGACAAGAGACCCAGTACTTC
TRBV5-1	TRBJ2-2	.	TRBD2	CASSLAAGGSGELFF	TGCGCCAGCAGCTTGGCTGCGGGGGGGTCCGGGGAGCTGTTTTTT
TRBV28	TRBJ1-1	.	.	CASSYSGGTEAFF	TGTGCCAGCAGCTACAGCGGGGGGACTGAAGCTTTCTTT
TRBV27	TRBJ2-3	.	.	CASSLGGDTDTQYF	TGTGCCAGCAGTTTAGGCGGAGACACAGATACGCAGTATTTT
TRBV5-1	TRBJ2-1	few	TRBD2	CASSALAAFGNEQFF	TGCGCCAGCAGCGCTCTAGCGGCCTTTGGGAATGAGCAGTTCTTC
TRBV9	TRBJ2-7	.	.	CASSVAQASSYEQYF	TGTGCCAGCAGCGTAGCACAGGCTAGCTCCTACGAGCAGTACTTC
TRBV7-2	TRBJ2-3	.	.	CASSLRRGTDTQYF	TGTGCCAGCAGCCTCCGCAGGGGCACAGATACGCAGTATTTT
TRBV28	TRBJ2-5	.	.	CASNRGTETQYF	TGTGCCAGCAACCGGGGGACAGAGACCCAGTACTTC
TRBV19	TRBJ2-7	.	.	CASSPSGVTYEQYF	TGTGCCAGTAGTCCCTCAGGGGTGACCTACGAGCAGTACTTC